The present T cell receptor beta chain was sequenced within a study of regulatory T cells in long-lasting Graves disease (dated by TCRdb to 2020 to 2022). Describing the broader study: Persistent Graves' disease was defined as antithyroid drug treatment for over 5 years with persistently positive TSH receptor autoantibodies. The study was conducted in China and was registered as a clinical trial. Antithyroid drugs had been taken for 8.5 to 13 years on average by persistent Graves' disease patients in the clinical cohort. A total of 35 or so samples were covered by TCR sequencing, comprising some 13 persistent and around 20 newly diagnosed Graves' disease patients. Peripheral blood TCR sequencing and RNA sequencing compared persistent Graves' disease patients with newly diagnosed Graves' disease patients.

Overall study results and their limits: Sequencing and analysis were restricted to the TCR beta chain. Lower TCR Shannon entropy and fewer highly expanded clones were observed in persistent Graves' disease patients than in newly diagnosed patients, which suggested clonal expansion. Persistent disease showed preferential use of TRBV28, TRBJ1-2 and TRBJ2-5, whereas newly diagnosed disease favored TRBV20-1 and TRBJ2-1. The authors acknowledged the small sample size as a limitation that may reduce accuracy. More public clonotypes were shared among persistent patients (about 2,800) than among newly diagnosed patients (approximately 930). Because the primary lesion, thyroid tissue, could not be accessed, the study looked at peripheral blood alone.

Comment on this clonotype: Its antigen is still unknown. No clone much larger than this one lies a single base away; base qualities are absent.

Receptor amplification or capture employed multiplex PCR. Sequencer: Illumina HiSeq 4000. CDR3 regions were amplified by Arm-PCR with iRepertoire HTBI primers to construct TCR beta libraries. Before sequencing, the PCR products went through gel purification. On the study's bioinformatics: Gene usage analysis of CDR3 amino acid clonotypes used the 62 TRBV and 14 to 15 TRBJ segments found across samples. COPE and FqMerger were used to merge the filtered high-quality paired reads into contigs. BLAST was used to align contigs to IMGT TRBV, TRBD and TRBJ reference genes, with CDR3 defined following IMGT. Clonotypes above 0.1% frequency were classified as highly expanded clones. Shannon entropy was used to measure repertoire diversity, and the Gini coefficient was used to measure V-J evenness. Public clonotypes were defined as clonotypes shared by more than one individual. The public reads were run again by TCRdb, first through fastp at Q25 and then through MiXCR, and only productive beta chains were kept. Every entry covers one CDR3 protein and lists the most common genes and DNA from its rows. Here the V and J calls rest on TCRdb's processing, not on the authors' analysis. The table for this sample lists approximately 400,000 distinct CDR3 sequences; 20% to 25% of them were counted only once. Approximately 28% of the sample belongs to the ten largest clones.

For CDR1 and CDR2, the germline V gene lists SGHTA and FQGNSA. V ends up 3 bases short and J 7 bases short, with an unmatched junction base count of 9. From the cysteine up to the phenylalanine, the CDR3 has a length of 15 residues. Only the CDR3 part of the read is kept: 45 bases, read in frame from the first base. The sample's time point label, in plain terms: persistent/refractory GD, antithyroid drugs over 5 years with positive TRAb. For both TCR sequencing and RNA sequencing, RNA was extracted from PBMCs using TRIzol. Graves' disease was diagnosed according to American Thyroid Association guidelines. The patients came from an endocrinology department in Xi'an, China. Each patient gave around 9 milliliters of peripheral blood, collected in an EDTA anticoagulant tube. PBMCs were isolated by Ficoll Paque Plus density gradient separation without further T cell sorting. RNA quality was checked with an Agilent 2100 Bioanalyzer and agarose gel, and concentration with a NanoDrop 2000.

Source: peripheral blood mononuclear cells (PBMCs), taken when the disease was refractory, from a patient treated with antithyroid drugs. The receptor's source is a female donor with Graves disease. The chain is assembled from TRBV7-2 and TRBJ2-7; TRBD2 lines up with 10 middle nucleotides. CDR3 loop: CASSLGLAGVWEQYF. The nucleotide sequence is given as TGTGCCAGCAGCTTGGGGCTAGCGGGAGTTTGGGAGCAGTACTTC.